These T cell receptor beta chains were read from a single sample in a study of T-cell memory formation after mild COVID-19. Via MiXCR, TCRdb re-called the 5' RACE reads, giving one row per CDR3 protein. This table has roughly 5,000 distinct CDR3 sequences, under 45% appearing once. The specimen was PBMCs or a T cell subset sorted from them (not recorded which). The receptors were sampled from an adult who had mild COVID-19 (a few samples of this study predate the infection). Cell type and time point are not known. Each CDR3 is given with its conserved first and last residue. A D gene is named only where the DNA matches it firmly. Some rows mark clone size as missing; the rest say once, few, many or name a class of expanded clone.

clone_size j_call v_call d_call cdr3_aa cdr3_nt
medium-sized TRBJ2-5 TRBV10-3 TRBD1 CAIRGTEETQYF TGTGCCATCAGAGGGACAGAAGAGACCCAGTACTTC
medium-sized TRBJ2-7 TRBV6-5 TRBD2 CASSTTSGDAYEQYF TGTGCCAGCAGTACGACTAGCGGGGACGCCTACGAGCAGTACTTC
medium-sized TRBJ2-1 TRBV6-2/TRBV6-3 TRBD1 CASNQGQGSEQFF TGTGCCAGCAACCAGGGACAGGGGAGTGAGCAGTTCTTC
once TRBJ2-5 TRBV7-2 - CAGATLRETQYF TGTGCGGGTGCGACCCTACGGGAGACCCAGTACTTC
many TRBJ1-5 TRBV19 TRBD1 CASSRQGGQPQHF TGTGCCAGTAGCCGACAGGGAGGACAGCCCCAGCATTTT
- TRBJ1-3 TRBV7-8 - CASSSRVSGNTIYF TGTGCCAGCAGCTCAAGGGTCTCTGGAAACACCATATATTTT
medium-sized TRBJ2-6 TRBV5-3 - CARSLVADESGANVLTF TGTGCCAGAAGCTTGGTAGCGGACGAATCTGGGGCCAACGTCCTGACTTTC
medium-sized TRBJ2-1 TRBV3-1 - CASSTTGLGEQFF TGTGCCAGCAGCACTACAGGGTTGGGTGAGCAGTTCTTC
many TRBJ1-5 TRBV30 - CAWGMNSNQPQHF TGTGCCTGGGGGATGAATAGCAATCAGCCCCAGCATTTT
many TRBJ2-2 TRBV7-9 - CAYMGALNTGELFF TGTGCCTATATGGGGGCCTTGAACACCGGGGAGCTGTTTTTT
medium-sized TRBJ2-3 TRBV9 - CASSVQGSDTQYF TGTGCCAGCAGCGTGCAGGGGTCAGATACGCAGTATTTT
- TRBJ1-6 TRBV20-1 - CSARDRSEQGGNSPLHF TGCAGTGCTAGGGATAGGAGCGAACAGGGCGGTAATTCACCCCTCCACTTT
- TRBJ2-1 TRBV6-5 TRBD1 CASSRQGALNEQFF TGTGCCAGCAGTCGACAGGGGGCCCTCAATGAGCAGTTCTTC
medium-sized TRBJ2-1 TRBV12-3/TRBV12-4 - CASSPHKGSYNEQFF TGTGCCAGCAGTCCTCACAAGGGTTCCTACAATGAGCAGTTCTTC
medium-sized TRBJ2-2 TRBV9 TRBD2 CASSVDGGANTGELFF TGTGCCAGCAGCGTAGACGGGGGGGCGAACACCGGGGAGCTGTTTTTT
many TRBJ1-4 TRBV5-6 TRBD1 CASSLQGQGLFGTNEKLFF TGTGCCAGCAGCTTGCAAGGACAGGGGCTCTTCGGCACTAATGAAAAACTGTTTTTT
- TRBJ2-2 TRBV3-1 - CASSPGANTGELFF TGTGCCAGCAGCCCGGGGGCGAACACCGGGGAGCTGTTTTTT
large TRBJ2-5 TRBV4-1 TRBD2 CASSQDLSGGPQETQYF TGCGCCAGCAGCCAAGACCTGAGCGGGGGGCCCCAAGAGACCCAGTACTTC
- TRBJ1-2 TRBV5-1 - CASSLSPGNYGYTF TGCGCCAGCAGCTTGTCCCCAGGGAACTATGGCTACACCTTC
- TRBJ1-1 TRBV5-8 - CASSLRWGGMNTEAFF TGTGCCAGCAGCTTAAGATGGGGCGGAATGAACACTGAAGCTTTCTTT
- TRBJ2-7 TRBV7-9 TRBD1 CAGQTGFDEQYF TGTGCCGGACAGACAGGGTTCGACGAGCAGTACTTC
large TRBJ2-3 TRBV7-9 - CASSPDVGYSTDTQYF TGTGCCAGCAGCCCGGACGTGGGTTATAGTACAGATACGCAGTATTTT
- TRBJ2-7 TRBV7-9 TRBD2 CASSPAGGIFYEQYF TGTGCCAGCAGCCCAGCGGGGGGTATATTCTACGAGCAGTACTTC
medium-sized TRBJ2-1 TRBV4-3 - CASSQERWRGPPNNEQFF TGCGCCAGCAGCCAAGAAAGGTGGCGGGGGCCTCCGAACAATGAGCAGTTCTTC
- TRBJ2-7 TRBV12-3/TRBV12-4 TRBD1 CASSPADRGPSSYEQYF TGTGCCAGCAGTCCAGCGGACAGGGGGCCGAGCTCCTACGAGCAGTACTTC
- TRBJ2-1 TRBV5-1 TRBD2 CASSLSGGEYNEQFF TGCGCCAGCAGCCTCAGCGGGGGGGAGTACAATGAGCAGTTCTTC
medium-sized TRBJ2-1 TRBV3-1 TRBD2 CASSQAGTSVWEQFF TGTGCCAGCAGCCAAGCCGGGACTAGCGTATGGGAGCAGTTCTTC
- TRBJ2-1 TRBV6-6 - CASSYSKGYNEQFF TGTGCCAGCAGTTACTCCAAGGGGTACAATGAGCAGTTCTTC
medium-sized TRBJ2-1 TRBV4-3 TRBD1 CASSQEPGQDNEQFF TGCGCCAGCAGCCAAGAGCCGGGACAGGACAATGAGCAGTTCTTC
medium-sized TRBJ2-3 TRBV7-2 - CASSLDRGTDTQYF TGTGCCAGCAGCTTAGACAGGGGCACAGATACGCAGTATTTT
many TRBJ2-1 TRBV9 - CASSASSSIAYNEQFF TGTGCCAGCAGCGCGAGTAGTAGCATAGCCTACAATGAGCAGTTCTTC
- TRBJ1-4 TRBV7-8 TRBD1 CASSWDREKLFF TGTGCCAGCAGCTGGGACAGGGAAAAACTGTTTTTT
- TRBJ2-1 TRBV7-6 - CASSSRLGGNEQFF TGTGCCAGCAGCTCCAGACTAGGCGGCAATGAGCAGTTCTTC
many TRBJ2-6 TRBV5-5 TRBD1 CASTGTGGFSGANVLTF TGTGCCAGCACCGGGACAGGGGGCTTCTCTGGGGCCAACGTCCTGACTTTC
medium-sized TRBJ2-3 TRBV12-3/TRBV12-4 - CASSLLPTTSTDTQYF TGTGCCAGCAGTTTACTCCCCACTACCTCCACAGATACGCAGTATTTT
medium-sized TRBJ2-1 TRBV4-1 - CASSQEFSWDYEQFF TGCGCCAGCAGCCAAGAGTTTTCCTGGGATTATGAGCAGTTCTTC
medium-sized TRBJ1-2 TRBV3-1 - CASTQGPGPHFGYTF TGTGCCAGCACCCAGGGGCCGGGCCCGCATTTCGGCTACACCTTC
medium-sized TRBJ1-2 TRBV4-3 - CASSQTAGDGYTF TGCGCCAGCAGCCAAACCGCAGGCGACGGCTACACCTTC
- TRBJ2-1 TRBV4-2 - CASSQDMGEGNEQFF TGTGCCAGCAGCCAAGATATGGGGGAAGGCAATGAGCAGTTCTTC
- TRBJ2-3 TRBV15 TRBD2 CATSRDRVAGGIDTQYF TGTGCCACCAGCAGAGATAGGGTAGCGGGGGGCATAGATACGCAGTATTTT
many TRBJ2-1 TRBV7-3 - CASSLTLGRYNEQFF TGTGCCAGCAGCTTAACCCTGGGGAGGTACAATGAGCAGTTCTTC
once TRBJ2-6 TRBV5-4 TRBD1 CASSLAFSGGGGANVLTF TGTGCCAGCAGCTTGGCCTTCTCAGGGGGCGGAGGGGCCAACGTCCTGACTTTC
medium-sized TRBJ1-1 TRBV2 - CASSGAEAFF TGTGCCAGCAGTGGTGCGGAAGCTTTCTTT
medium-sized TRBJ2-5 TRBV24-1 TRBD1 CATSDLGRGPQETQYF TGTGCCACCAGTGATTTGGGCAGGGGGCCCCAAGAGACCCAGTACTTC
- TRBJ2-5 TRBV4-1 - CASSQDDGAQETQYF TGCGCCAGCAGCCAAGATGACGGGGCCCAAGAGACCCAGTACTTC
medium-sized TRBJ1-6 TRBV4-1 - CASSLRGGAANSPLHF TGCGCCAGCAGCCTACGGGGAGGGGCCGCCAATTCACCCCTCCACTTT
medium-sized TRBJ1-1 TRBV10-2 - CASSASTFMNTEAFF TGCGCCAGCAGTGCCTCAACCTTCATGAACACTGAAGCTTTCTTT
medium-sized TRBJ2-3 TRBV4-3 TRBD2 CASSQDRGLAGGLRHTQYF TGCGCCAGCAGCCAAGATCGAGGGCTAGCGGGGGGATTAAGGCATACGCAGTATTTT
few TRBJ2-5 TRBV27 TRBD2 CASSFSGLAGGETQYF TGTGCCAGCAGTTTCTCAGGACTAGCGGGGGGGGAGACCCAGTACTTC
large TRBJ2-4 TRBV10-3 TRBD1 CAISGFLQGITKNIQYF TGTGCCATCAGTGGGTTTCTACAGGGGATTACCAAAAACATTCAGTACTTC
medium-sized TRBJ1-1 TRBV9 - CASSDPLEALTAGTEAFF TGTGCCAGCAGCGACCCCTTAGAAGCCCTCACAGCCGGGACTGAAGCTTTCTTT
once TRBJ1-1 TRBV7-9 TRBD1 CASSPVRDRATEAFF TGTGCCAGCAGCCCCGTACGGGACAGGGCAACTGAAGCTTTCTTT
medium-sized TRBJ2-1 TRBV6-5 - CASSSSWAKQFF TGTGCCAGCAGTTCGAGTTGGGCGAAGCAGTTCTTC
medium-sized TRBJ1-4 TRBV7-2 - CASSSGLGVGEKLFF TGTGCCAGCAGCTCCGGGCTGGGAGTGGGCGAAAAACTGTTTTTT